The rows below give T cell receptor beta chains drawn from one sample of a study of T cell repertoires in cytomegalovirus infection. TCRdb re-derived calls from the reads in MiXCR, one entry per CDR3 protein. The repertoire includes some 270,000 distinct CDR3 sequences, approximately 22% of them detected once, and roughly a fifth sits in the top ten. Antigens of these TCRs are unknown. Sequenced here: cultured PBMCs, sampled from culture after CMV antigen stimulation. The source of these receptors is a human donor in good health (CMV status not recorded). Some clones in this sample may be carry-over from other donors' samples. The CDR3 runs from the conserved cysteine through the conserved F or W. The D gene is left open where the match is weak. Some rows mark clone size as missing; the rest say once, few, many or name a class of expanded clone.

CDR3nt: TGTGCCACCTTCGGCTACACCTTC
CDR3aa: CATFGYTF
v_gene: TRBV27
d_gene: NA
abundance: NA
j_gene: TRBJ1-2

CDR3nt: TGTGCCAGCAGCCTCTCTTCCGGTCAGAGGATGAGGACGCAGTATTTT
CDR3aa: CASSLSSGQRMRTQYF
v_gene: TRBV12-3/TRBV12-4
d_gene: NA
abundance: many
j_gene: TRBJ2-3

CDR3nt: TGTGCCAGCAGTTTCCGATACGGGGGAAGCACAGATACGCAGTATTTT
CDR3aa: CASSFRYGGSTDTQYF
v_gene: TRBV12-3/TRBV12-4
d_gene: NA
abundance: NA
j_gene: TRBJ2-3

CDR3nt: TGCAGTGGAGGGGGTAGGGATGAGCAGTTCTTC
CDR3aa: CSGGGRDEQFF
v_gene: TRBV20-1
d_gene: NA
abundance: few
j_gene: TRBJ2-1

CDR3nt: TGTGCCAGTAGGGACAGGCTTGGCGTCAATCAGCCCCAGCATTTT
CDR3aa: CASRDRLGVNQPQHF
v_gene: TRBV19
d_gene: TRBD1
abundance: few
j_gene: TRBJ1-5

CDR3nt: TGTGCCAGCAGCGACACCCGGGACCTCAACACTGAAGCTTTCTTT
CDR3aa: CASSDTRDLNTEAFF
v_gene: TRBV7-9
d_gene: NA
abundance: NA
j_gene: TRBJ1-1

CDR3nt: TGTGCCAGCAGGCATAGTTCGACAGAGCTTGGGTACACTGAAGCTTTCTTT
CDR3aa: CASRHSSTELGYTEAFF
v_gene: TRBV28
d_gene: NA
abundance: few
j_gene: TRBJ1-1

CDR3nt: TGTGCCAGCAGCCCCCATACAGGAAACACCATATATTTT
CDR3aa: CASSPHTGNTIYF
v_gene: TRBV7-2
d_gene: NA
abundance: many
j_gene: TRBJ1-3

CDR3nt: TGTGCCACCGGACTCCGCAACGAGGAGACCCAGTACTTC
CDR3aa: CATGLRNEETQYF
v_gene: TRBV24-1
d_gene: NA
abundance: once
j_gene: TRBJ2-5

CDR3nt: TGTGCCAGCAGCTCTCCGTCGACAGGGCGCCTCTATGGCTACACCTTC
CDR3aa: CASSSPSTGRLYGYTF
v_gene: TRBV7-8
d_gene: TRBD1
abundance: NA
j_gene: TRBJ1-2

CDR3nt: TGTGCCAGCAGTTACCCCGGACTAGCGAGCTGGATACCTCGCAATGAGCAGTTCTTC
CDR3aa: CASSYPGLASWIPRNEQFF
v_gene: TRBV6-2/TRBV6-3
d_gene: TRBD2
abundance: few
j_gene: TRBJ2-1

CDR3nt: TGTGCCAGCAGTCATCCGTTAAGGGACACTGAAGCTTTCTTT
CDR3aa: CASSHPLRDTEAFF
v_gene: TRBV2
d_gene: NA
abundance: NA
j_gene: TRBJ1-1

CDR3nt: TGTGCCAGCAGTCCAAGACAGGGGGTGGACTATGGCTACACCTTC
CDR3aa: CASSPRQGVDYGYTF
v_gene: TRBV28
d_gene: TRBD1
abundance: few
j_gene: TRBJ1-2

CDR3nt: TGTGCCACCTCCGAAGGGGGGTGGGCCAACGTCCTGACTTTC
CDR3aa: CATSEGGWANVLTF
v_gene: TRBV15
d_gene: NA
abundance: few
j_gene: TRBJ2-6

CDR3nt: TGTGCCAGCAGTTTGGGACAGGGGTTAGGTCTAGCGGTCTACAATGAGCAGTTCTTC
CDR3aa: CASSLGQGLGLAVYNEQFF
v_gene: TRBV12-3/TRBV12-4
d_gene: TRBD1
abundance: few
j_gene: TRBJ2-1

CDR3nt: TGTGCCAGCAGCTTAGACGGGGCTAGCACAGATACGCAGTATTTT
CDR3aa: CASSLDGASTDTQYF
v_gene: TRBV11-2
d_gene: NA
abundance: few
j_gene: TRBJ2-3

CDR3nt: TGTGCCAGCAGCCAAGATCGAGAGCAGTACTTC
CDR3aa: CASSQDREQYF
v_gene: TRBV3-1
d_gene: NA
abundance: NA
j_gene: TRBJ2-7

CDR3nt: TGTGCCAGCAGCCCTAGCGGGAGGGGTTTAGCGTACAATGAGCAGTTCTTC
CDR3aa: CASSPSGRGLAYNEQFF
v_gene: TRBV3-1
d_gene: TRBD2
abundance: NA
j_gene: TRBJ2-1

CDR3nt: TGTGCCAGCAGAACGGGACTGAGCTACAATGAGCAGTTCTTC
CDR3aa: CASRTGLSYNEQFF
v_gene: TRBV6-5
d_gene: NA
abundance: NA
j_gene: TRBJ2-1

CDR3nt: TGTGCCAGCAGCTTGATCACAGATACGCAGTATTTT
CDR3aa: CASSLITDTQYF
v_gene: TRBV7-2
d_gene: NA
abundance: many
j_gene: TRBJ2-3

CDR3nt: TGTGCCAGCAGCCCTAGGGGGGCAGGGAGAAGTACAGATACGCAGTATTTT
CDR3aa: CASSPRGAGRSTDTQYF
v_gene: TRBV11-3
d_gene: NA
abundance: few
j_gene: TRBJ2-3

CDR3nt: TGTGCCAGCAGTTGGGGCAGGGGCACTGAAGCTTTCTTT
CDR3aa: CASSWGRGTEAFF
v_gene: TRBV6-5
d_gene: NA
abundance: many
j_gene: TRBJ1-1

CDR3nt: TGTGCCAGCAGCTTAGGGATCCTAGCGGGAGTTGATGAGACCCAGTACTTC
CDR3aa: CASSLGILAGVDETQYF
v_gene: TRBV11-2
d_gene: TRBD2
abundance: NA
j_gene: TRBJ2-5

CDR3nt: TGCAGTGCTAGAGGAGATGGACTAGCGGGAAGGTCGGGTACAGATACGCAGTATTTT
CDR3aa: CSARGDGLAGRSGTDTQYF
v_gene: TRBV20-1
d_gene: TRBD2
abundance: many
j_gene: TRBJ2-3

CDR3nt: TGTGCCAGCAGCCTCCGGGGTTTTTACTACAATGAGCAGTTCTTC
CDR3aa: CASSLRGFYYNEQFF
v_gene: TRBV12-3/TRBV12-4
d_gene: NA
abundance: NA
j_gene: TRBJ2-1

CDR3nt: TGTGCCAGCAGTTTTTTTGGGACAGGGGGATCTTACACTGAAGCTTTCTTT
CDR3aa: CASSFFGTGGSYTEAFF
v_gene: TRBV27
d_gene: TRBD1
abundance: NA
j_gene: TRBJ1-1

CDR3nt: TGTGCCAGCAGTTTAGGGTACAGTGAAGCTTTCTTT
CDR3aa: CASSLGYSEAFF
v_gene: TRBV12-3/TRBV12-4
d_gene: NA
abundance: few
j_gene: TRBJ1-1

CDR3nt: TGTGCCAGCTCACCACCGATGACAGGGAACCATGAAGCTTTCTTT
CDR3aa: CASSPPMTGNHEAFF
v_gene: TRBV18
d_gene: TRBD1
abundance: NA
j_gene: TRBJ1-1

CDR3nt: TGTGCCAGCAGTTACGAAGGCGGGAGGGCAGATACGCAGTATTTT
CDR3aa: CASSYEGGRADTQYF
v_gene: TRBV6-5
d_gene: TRBD2
abundance: many
j_gene: TRBJ2-3

CDR3nt: TGTGCCAGCAGTCACGCCGCCTGGGACAGGCTCTCTGGAAACACCATATATTTT
CDR3aa: CASSHAAWDRLSGNTIYF
v_gene: TRBV12-3/TRBV12-4
d_gene: TRBD1
abundance: many
j_gene: TRBJ1-3

CDR3nt: TGTGCCAGCAGCTTAGCTAGCGGGCCAGATACGCAGTATTTT
CDR3aa: CASSLASGPDTQYF
v_gene: TRBV7-2
d_gene: TRBD2
abundance: many
j_gene: TRBJ2-3